This TCR beta chain was found in a study of vaccination and CD4 T cells after COVID-19. On the study more broadly: SARS-CoV-2 positivity in convalescent patients was established by nasal swab PCR; fewer than 10 had mild and one severe disease.

The treatment was: roughly 11-day PBMC culture with coronavirus spike peptide pools or control peptides (ViraFEST assay). With 10 ug/ml peptide pools and approximately 10 IU/ml IL-2, PBMCs were cultured at some 2.2 million per well. Sequenced with the Oncomine TCR Beta short-read assay was DNA taken from cultured CD4+ T cells. TCRdb re-derived calls from the PCR reads in MiXCR, one entry per CDR3 protein. The profile shows 20,000 or so distinct CDR3 sequences, 35% to 50% of them singletons. Germline V gene lookup returns CDR1 MNHEY and CDR2 SMNVEV (reference sequence). V lost 3 bases to trimming and J lost 7 bases; unmatched junction nucleotides: 6. This CDR3 contains 14 residues. This clonotype was counted a few times. Its antigen is still unknown.

Sample: CD4+ T cells from blood, cultured in vitro, taken after SARS-CoV-2 vaccination. V gene TRBV27 combines with J gene TRBJ2-7, with 10 nucleotides matching TRBD2. This clonotype was sampled from a human donor who had recovered from COVID-19. The DNA of the CDR3 is TGTGCCAGCAGTTTCAGCGGGGGGGCGGGGGAGCAGTACTTC. Its translation is CASSFSGGAGEQYF.